The 5 T cell receptor beta chains listed next were all sequenced from one sample in a study of immune heterogeneity within non-small cell lung tumors. The authors used 600 ng of bulk tumor genomic DNA per sample as template. Spaced far apart, several biopsies were taken from each primary tumor during surgery. Undergoing curative surgery were patients whose non-small cell lung cancer was untreated and newly diagnosed. TCR beta CDR3 was amplified by multiplex PCR using 32 V and 13 J primers. Each CDR3 protein gets one entry after TCRdb re-called the multiplex PCR reads with MiXCR. Of 13,000 or so distinct CDR3 sequences in the sample, around a quarter were seen once. The material sequenced was lung tumor tissue. The receptors were gathered from a man aged 45-60 years with non-small cell lung cancer.

The chain has TRBV9 and TRBJ2-3; 9 nucleotides agree with TRBD1. The CDR3 spans 15 residues. Looked up from germline, CDR1 is SGDLS and CDR2 is YYNGEE. Trimming took 4 bases from V and 3 from J; bases not matched to a gene: 6. The CDR3 sequence is CASSTPGQGTDTQYF. The CDR3 DNA reads as TGTGCCAGCAGCACCCCGGGACAGGGTACAGATACGCAGTATTTT.

Of note for this clonotype: With a much larger clone just one base away, this may be a read error. The chain joins TRBV9 to TRBJ2-2; 7 bases fit TRBD2. Germline V gives CDR1 SGDLS, CDR2 YYNGEE. The CDR3 is 18 residues long. The CDR3: CARSGLRDYLYSTGELFF. The CDR3 coding sequence is TGTGCCAGAAGCGGCCTCCGGGACTACCTATACTCCACCGGGGAGCTGTTTTTT.

J is TRBJ2-5 and V is TRBV5-1, with TRBD2 matching 10 bases. The length of the CDR3 is 17 residues. CDR1 is SGHRS, CDR2 YFSETQ, per germline. Trimming took 8 bases from V and 4 from J; bases not matched to a gene: 17. CDR3 loop: CARSAILTSGYRETQYF. The CDR3, as DNA: TGCGCCAGAAGCGCCATTCTGACTAGCGGGTATCGAGAGACCCAGTACTTC.

This clonotype was observed a handful of times. This chain connects TRBV4-1 to TRBJ1-1, with 7 bases matching TRBD1. V lost 6 bases and J lost 6; bases outside the gene matches: 4. Germline CDR1 is MGHRA and CDR2 is YSYEKL. The CDR3 length is 12 residues. This chain's CDR3 is CASRPQGSEAFF. The CDR3, as DNA: TGCGCCAGCAGACCACAGGGGTCTGAAGCTTTCTTT.

For this clonotype: A read error may be the cause here, since a much bigger clone is one base away. This rearrangement joins TRBV5-8 to TRBJ1-2, with D possibly being TRBD1 (5 bases). Germline V CDR1 and CDR2: SGHTS, YDEGEE. The CDR3 runs 14 residues. Trimming stripped 4 bases from V and 10 bases from J, with 20 bases between. The CDR3 loop is CASSRTGTGSVYTF. The CDR3 DNA reads as TGTGCCAGCAGCCGCACAGGTACAGGCTCTGTCTACACCTTC.